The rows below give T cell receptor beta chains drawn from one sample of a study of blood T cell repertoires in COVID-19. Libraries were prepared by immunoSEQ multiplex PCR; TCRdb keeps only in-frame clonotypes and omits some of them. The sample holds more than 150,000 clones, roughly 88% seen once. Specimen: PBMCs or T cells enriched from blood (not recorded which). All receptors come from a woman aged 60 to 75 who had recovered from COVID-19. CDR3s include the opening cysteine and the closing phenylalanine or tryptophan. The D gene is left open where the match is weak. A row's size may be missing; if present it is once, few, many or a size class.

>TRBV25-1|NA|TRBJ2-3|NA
TGTGCCAGCAGTGGACAGGTCACAGATACGCAGTATTTT
CASSGQVTDTQYF
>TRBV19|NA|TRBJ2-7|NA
TGTGCCAGTAGGGAAGGGGCGGACTACGAGCAGTACTTC
CASREGADYEQYF
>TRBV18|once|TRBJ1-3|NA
TGTGCCAGCTCACTTGGACAGGGAAACACCATATATTTT
CASSLGQGNTIYF
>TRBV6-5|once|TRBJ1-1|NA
TGTGCCAGCAGAAAAGACAGGAACACTGAAGCTTTCTTT
CASRKDRNTEAFF
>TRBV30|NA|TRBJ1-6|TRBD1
TGTGCCTGGAGTTCTGACAGGGGGGTTTCACCCCTCCACTTT
CAWSSDRGVSPLHF
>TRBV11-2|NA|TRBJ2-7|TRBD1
TGTGCCAGCAGCTTGGGGGCAGGGGGCTACGAGCAGTACTTC
CASSLGAGGYEQYF
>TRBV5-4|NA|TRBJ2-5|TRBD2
TGTGCCAGCAGCAGGAGGGCGCGGGAGGTAGAGACCCAGTACTTC
CASSRRAREVETQYF
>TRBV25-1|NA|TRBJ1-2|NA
TGTGCCAGCAGTGAGGCAGGAGGTTATGGCTACACCTTC
CASSEAGGYGYTF
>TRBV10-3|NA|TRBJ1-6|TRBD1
TGTGCCATCAGGGGACAGACAAATAATTCACCCCTCCACTTT
CAIRGQTNNSPLHF
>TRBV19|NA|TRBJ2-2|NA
TGTGCCAGTAGCGGGAGTGGTTCCGGGGAGCTGTTTTTT
CASSGSGSGELFF
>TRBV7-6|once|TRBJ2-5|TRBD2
TGTGCCAGCAGCTTAGGTTTAGCGGGACACCAAGAGACCCAGTACTTC
CASSLGLAGHQETQYF
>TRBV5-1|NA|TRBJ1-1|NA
TGCGCCAGCAGCGGGGGCAGGGAAAACACTGAAGCTTTCTTT
CASSGGRENTEAFF
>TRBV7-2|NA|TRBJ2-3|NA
TGTGCCAGCAGCGAAAGGACTAGCACAGATACGCAGTATTTT
CASSERTSTDTQYF
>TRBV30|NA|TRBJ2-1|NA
TGTGCCTGGAGGAGGAGGGGGGGCTGGGATGAGCAGTTCTTC
CAWRRRGGWDEQFF
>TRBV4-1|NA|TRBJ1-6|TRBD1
TGCGCCAGCAGCCAAGGATTGGGGGACAGGGCTGATTCACCCCTCCACTTT
CASSQGLGDRADSPLHF
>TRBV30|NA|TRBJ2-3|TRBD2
TGTGCCTGGAGGCCCACTAGCGGGAAGGGGGAGGGCACAGATACGCAGTATTTT
CAWRPTSGKGEGTDTQYF
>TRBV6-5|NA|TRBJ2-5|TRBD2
TGTGCCAGCAGTCTCCTGGGGGAGGGACGGGAGACCCAGTACTTC
CASSLLGEGRETQYF
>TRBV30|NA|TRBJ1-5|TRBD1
TGTGCCTGGAGTGTAGGGGGCAGCAATCAGCCCCAGCATTTT
CAWSVGGSNQPQHF
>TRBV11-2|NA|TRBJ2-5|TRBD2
TGTGCCAGCAGCGTAGCGGGGGGGGGAGAGACCCAGTACTTC
CASSVAGGGETQYF
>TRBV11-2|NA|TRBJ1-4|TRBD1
TGTGCCAGCAGCGAAGGGACAGGGCGAAATGAAAAACTGTTTTTT
CASSEGTGRNEKLFF
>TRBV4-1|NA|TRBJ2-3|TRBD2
TGCGCCAGCAGCCTCGGGGGGGCCCCGGCAGATACGCAGTATTTT
CASSLGGAPADTQYF
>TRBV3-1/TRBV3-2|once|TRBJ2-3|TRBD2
TGTGCCAGCAGCCCAACAAGCGGGAGTGGCACAGATACGCAGTATTTT
CASSPTSGSGTDTQYF
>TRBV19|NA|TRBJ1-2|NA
TGTGCCAGTAGTTTTGGGGCGAGCTATGGCTACACCTTC
CASSFGASYGYTF
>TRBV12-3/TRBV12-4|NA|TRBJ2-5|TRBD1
TGTGCCAGCAGTTCGACAGGGCAAGAGACCCAGTACTTC
CASSSTGQETQYF
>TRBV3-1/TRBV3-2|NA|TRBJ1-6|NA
TGTGCCAGCAGCCAAGATTTATATTCACCCCTCCACTTT
CASSQDLYSPLHF
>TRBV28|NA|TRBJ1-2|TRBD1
TGTGCCAGCACCGGACAGGAGGGTGGCTACACCTTC
CASTGQEGGYTF
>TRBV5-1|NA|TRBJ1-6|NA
TGCGCCAGCAGCTCTCACAGTAATTCACCCCTCCACTTT
CASSSHSNSPLHF
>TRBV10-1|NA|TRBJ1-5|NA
TGCGCCAGCAGTGGTCACAGCTATAGCAATCAGCCCCAGCATTTT
CASSGHSYSNQPQHF
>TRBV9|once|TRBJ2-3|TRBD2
TGTGCCAGCAGCCTAGGGTCTAGCGGGGGTCCAGATACGCAGTATTTT
CASSLGSSGGPDTQYF
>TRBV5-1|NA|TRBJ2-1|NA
TGCGCCAGCAGCTTGGACAGCTCCTACAATGAGCAGTTCTTC
CASSLDSSYNEQFF
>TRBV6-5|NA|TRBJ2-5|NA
TGTGCCAGCAAGGGGGAGGGGAGGATCCAAGAGACCCAGTACTTC
CASKGEGRIQETQYF
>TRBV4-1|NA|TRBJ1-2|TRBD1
TGCGCCAGCAGCCAAGTTGGGACAGGGCGGGGAGATGGCTACACCTTC
CASSQVGTGRGDGYTF